The 32 T cell receptor beta chains listed next were all sequenced from one sample in a study of CD8 T cells in Susac syndrome. With random hexamers, about 0.5 to 1 ug RNA was reverse transcribed. One entry per CDR3 protein, called by TCRdb with MiXCR from the immunoSEQ multiplex PCR reads. Here the sample spans about 210,000 distinct CDR3 sequences, roughly 96% being singletons. Specimen: CD4+ T cells from PBMCs. The receptors shown here come from a human donor with multiple sclerosis.

The V call is TRBV14, the J call TRBJ2-3; D perhaps matches TRBD2 (5 bases). The V gene's germline CDR1 is SGHDN and CDR2 FVKESK. Trimming took off 0 bases at V and 6 bases at J, with 10 bases between the two ends. CDR3 length equals 14 residues. CDR3 protein: CASSQDRRRDTQYF. In DNA form, the CDR3 reads TGTGCCAGCAGCCAAGATCGGAGGCGGGATACGCAGTATTTT.

DNA for the CDR3: TGTGCCAGCAGCCAGGTCGGGGCTAGTGAGCAGTTCTTC. It codes for CASSQVGASEQFF. The genes are TRBV14 and TRBJ2-1; the D gene could be TRBD1 or TRBD2 (5 bases each). V was cut by 3 bases and J by 9 bases, with 12 bases left in between. The CDR3 totals 13 residues. Germline lookup yields CDR1 SGHDN and CDR2 FVKESK.

The chain joins TRBV30 to TRBJ1-2; tentatively, D is TRBD1 (5 bases). Per the germline V gene, CDR1 is GTSNPN and CDR2 is SVGIG (reference sequence). V was clipped by 5 bases and J by 6 bases, with 10 bases between them. There are 11 residues in the CDR3. The chain's CDR3 is CAWERGNGYTF. DNA of the CDR3: TGTGCCTGGGAGAGGGGTAATGGCTACACCTTC.

The chain links TRBV12-3 or TRBV12-4 to TRBJ2-7, with a possible D match to TRBD2 (5 bases). Trimming stripped 5 bases from V and 7 bases from J, with 9 bases between. The length of the CDR3 is 11 residues. This chain's CDR3 is CASSHRGEQYF. CDR3 bases: TGTGCCAGCAGTCACCGGGGAGAGCAGTACTTC.

The chain couples TRBV28 to TRBJ1-1; D remains unclear. Germline values: CDR1 MDHEN, CDR2 SYDVKM. The CDR3 consists of 14 residues. V gave up 4 bases and J gave up 8 bases, with 17 bases separating them. Here the CDR3 DNA reads TGTGCCAGCAGTTCCCTCCAGTTAAATCCGGAAGCTTTCTTT. This encodes CASSSLQLNPEAFF.

The CDR3 DNA reads TGTGCCAGCAGTTTTTTAAGCGGGGGGGGTCTAGCCAAAAACATTCAGTACTTC. Residues: CASSFLSGGGLAKNIQYF. The V gene is TRBV12-3 or TRBV12-4, the J gene TRBJ2-4; 10 bases map to TRBD2. There are 18 residues in the CDR3. V shed 3 bases and J 0 bases; nucleotides not matched to a gene: 8.

This rearrangement joins TRBV29-1 to TRBJ2-5; perhaps TRBD2 as D (6 bases). Germline values: CDR1 SQVTM, CDR2 ANQGSEA. The V gene lost 7 bases and the J gene lost 3 bases, with 15 bases spanning the gap. The CDR3 length is 13 residues. CDR3 in DNA: TGCAGCGGGGGGAGGACTTCCAAAGAGACCCAGTACTTC. Protein: CSGGRTSKETQYF. The full variable domain, completed using reference TRBV29-1 and TRBJ2-5, is SAVISQKPSRDICQRGTSLTIQCQVDSQVTMMFWYRQQPGQSLTLIATANQGSEATYESGFVIDKFPISRPNLTFSTLTVSNMSPEDSSIYLCSGGRTSKETQYFGPGTRLLVL.

The chain uses TRBV11-2 and TRBJ2-1; no clear D. V shed 5 bases and J shed 6 bases, with 11 bases lying between them. CDR1 and CDR2 from the germline V gene are SGHAT and FQNNGV. The CDR3 loop spans 13 amino acids. The CDR3 sequence: CASSARTFNEQFF. The DNA for the CDR3 is TGTGCCAGCAGCGCCCGGACCTTCAATGAGCAGTTCTTC.

The chain carries TRBV30 and TRBJ2-7, with D possibly being TRBD1 or TRBD2 (5 bases each). The V end lost 0 bases, the J end lost 2 bases, and 20 bases lay between the germline ends. Per germline, CDR1 GTSNPN and CDR2 SVGIG (reference sequence). CDR3 length: 17 residues. CDR3 in DNA: TGTGCCTGGAGTGTTGGTGGGACCATCATAGTGGCCTACGAGCAGTACTTC. It specifies CAWSVGGTIIVAYEQYF.

The chain is built from TRBV14 and TRBJ2-7; D is ambiguous. Between the trimmed V and J ends, which lost 1 base and 6 bases, there was a span of 10 bases. Looked up from germline, CDR1 is SGHDN and CDR2 is FVKESK. This CDR3 comprises 13 residues. The chain's CDR3 is CASSQVAGAEQYF. The CDR3 bases are TGTGCCAGCAGCCAAGTTGCCGGAGCCGAGCAGTACTTC. The full variable domain, with the rest looked up from reference TRBV14 and TRBJ2-7, is EAGVTQFPSHSVIEKGQTVTLRCDPISGHDNLYWYRRVMGKEIKFLLHFVKESKQDESGMPNNRFLAERTGGTYSTLKVQPAELEDSGVYFCASSQVAGAEQYFGPGTRLTVT.

The chain recombines TRBV2 with TRBJ2-4, with D tentatively TRBD1 or TRBD2 (5 bases each). The CDR3 spans 12 residues. The V and J ends lost 6 bases and 9 bases respectively, with 12 bases between them. From germline, CDR1 is SNHLY and CDR2 FYNNEI. The CDR3 is CASRSAGTIQYF. CDR3 nucleotides: TGTGCCAGCAGGTCGGCAGGGACCATTCAGTACTTC. The full variable domain, with the rest looked up from reference TRBV2 and TRBJ2-4, is EPEVTQTPSHQVTQMGQEVILRCVPISNHLYFYWYRQILGQKVEFLVSFYNNEISEKSEIFDDQFSVERPDGSNFTLKIRSTKLEDSAMYFCASRSAGTIQYFGAGTRLSVL.

This clonotype was picked up one time. V is TRBV7-6 and J is TRBJ2-1; TRBD2 matches at 9 bases. Germline CDR1 SGHVS, CDR2 FNYEAQ. This CDR3 has 12 amino acids. V shed 10 bases and J 6 bases; nucleotides not matched to a gene: 4. The CDR3 region has the DNA TGTGCCACTGGCGGGGGGGGCAATGAGCAGTTCTTC. Translated: CATGGGGNEQFF.

The chain has TRBV29-1 and TRBJ2-3; D uncertain. Germline V gene lookup returns CDR1 SQVTM and CDR2 ANQGSEA. This CDR3 spans 14 amino acids. V shed 1 base and J shed 1 base, with 9 bases lying between them. The CDR3 is CSVEGRVRTDTQYF. CDR3 DNA sequence: TGCAGCGTTGAAGGGAGAGTCCGCACAGATACGCAGTATTTT.

The chain combines TRBV3-1 with TRBJ1-5; maybe TRBD1 (5 bases). V lost 4 bases and J lost 7, with 11 bases in between. The CDR3 has 13 amino acids. Germline values: CDR1 LGHDT, CDR2 YNNKEL (reference sequence). CDR3 sequence: CASSRQGFQPQHF. CDR3 in DNA: TGTGCCAGCAGCCGTCAGGGTTTCCAGCCCCAGCATTTT.

V usage is TRBV25-1 and J usage is TRBJ1-1; D not resolved. Germline V gives CDR1 MGHDK, CDR2 SYGVNS. V shed 4 bases and J shed 0 bases, with 12 bases lying between them. The CDR3 has 15 amino acids. CDR3 sequence: CASSARSGVNTEAFF. CDR3 nucleotides: TGTGCCAGCAGTGCCCGCTCCGGTGTGAACACTGAAGCTTTCTTT.

This chain connects TRBV29-1 to TRBJ1-1, with TRBD1 matching over 8 bases. CDR1 and CDR2 (germline): SQVTM, ANQGSEA. Trimming at V came to 8 bases and at J to 0 bases, leaving 5 bases not matched to a gene. The CDR3 sequence is 13 residues long. The CDR3 sequence: CSIRTGMNTEAFF. For the CDR3, the DNA is TGCAGCATACGGACAGGGATGAACACTGAAGCTTTCTTT. Looking up the rest from reference TRBV29-1 and TRBJ1-1 gives the full variable domain: SAVISQKPSRDICQRGTSLTIQCQVDSQVTMMFWYRQQPGQSLTLIATANQGSEATYESGFVIDKFPISRPNLTFSTLTVSNMSPEDSSIYLCSIRTGMNTEAFFGQGTRLTVV.

The chain combines TRBV24-1 with TRBJ2-3, with D unclear. The ends were cut back, 4 bases at V and 0 bases at J, with 13 bases in the middle. CDR3 size: 16 residues. The germline V gene encodes CDR1 KGHDR and CDR2 SFDVKD. This CDR3 is CATSESGWGSTDTQYF. The CDR3 nucleotides read TGTGCCACCAGTGAGTCAGGCTGGGGAAGCACAGATACGCAGTATTTT.

The J gene is TRBJ2-1, the V gene TRBV9; 7 nucleotides align to TRBD2. CDR3 length equals 14 residues. Germline V CDR1 and CDR2: SGDLS, YYNGEE. J was trimmed by 5 bases and V by 4 bases; bases with no gene match: 6. The CDR3 spells CASSPRDYNNEQFF. As DNA, the CDR3 is TGTGCCAGCAGCCCCCGGGACTACAACAATGAGCAGTTCTTC.

The chain combines TRBV11-2 with TRBJ2-4; tentative D call: TRBD2 (6 bases). This CDR3 is built from 15 residues. The germline CDR1 and CDR2 sequences are SGHAT and FQNNGV. Trimming shortened V by 1 base and J by 0 bases, and 7 bases separated the two germline ends. The CDR3 loop is CASSLVGGAKNIQYF. CDR3 DNA: TGTGCCAGCAGCTTAGTGGGGGGAGCCAAAAACATTCAGTACTTC.

The V gene is TRBV20-1, the J gene TRBJ2-3; D is unclear. This CDR3 region has 11 residues. Trimming left V 1 base short and J 7 bases short, with 6 bases between. The germline V gene has CDR1 DFQATT and CDR2 SNEGSKA (reference sequence). CDR3 protein: CSARGPNTQYF. CDR3 nucleotide sequence: TGCAGTGCTAGAGGGCCCAATACGCAGTATTTT.

The chain's CDR3 is CATSSPDRLRDGYTF. CDR3 DNA sequence: TGTGCCACCTCGAGCCCCGACAGGTTGCGAGATGGCTACACCTTC. The V call is TRBV12-3 or TRBV12-4, the J call TRBJ1-2; possible D gene TRBD1, 6 bases. This CDR3 comprises 15 residues. Trimming removed 10 bases from V and 6 bases from J, with 24 bases in between.

J is TRBJ2-6 and V is TRBV18; tentative D call: TRBD2 (5 bases). This CDR3 is built from 22 residues. Germline assignment: CDR1 KGHSH and CDR2 LQKENI. V lost 3 bases and J 0 bases, leaving 27 bases between the germline ends. The CDR3 loop is CASSPRALLPSGVNSGANVLTF. DNA of the CDR3: TGTGCCAGCTCACCCCGCGCACTCTTACCGTCCGGGGTAAACTCTGGGGCCAACGTCCTGACTTTC.

The rearrangement joins TRBV12-3 or TRBV12-4 to TRBJ2-3; 8 bases agree with TRBD2. V trimming: 3 bases; J trimming: 1 base; junction bases outside the gene matches: 6. The CDR3 length is 16 residues. The CDR3 is CASSLTSAARTDTQYF. In DNA form, the CDR3 reads TGTGCCAGCAGTTTGACTAGCGCGGCGCGCACAGATACGCAGTATTTT.

This chain joins TRBV12-5 and TRBJ2-1; TRBD2 matches 9 bases. CDR3 length: 15 amino acids. CDR1 and CDR2 from the germline V gene are LGHNT and FRNRAP. V lost 7 bases and J lost 0; bases outside the gene matches: 4. The DNA of the CDR3 is TGTGCTAGTGTTGCAGCGGGAGGCTCCTACAATGAGCAGTTCTTC. It codes for CASVAAGGSYNEQFF.

V usage is TRBV20-1 and J usage is TRBJ2-5; D remains ambiguous. V was clipped by 1 base and J by 1 base, with 7 bases between them. The CDR3 consists of 13 residues. Germline V gene sequence: CDR1 DFQATT, CDR2 SNEGSKA (reference sequence). The CDR3 loop is CSARVFFQETQYF. CDR3 coding DNA: TGCAGTGCTAGAGTCTTTTTCCAAGAGACCCAGTACTTC.

The rearrangement joins TRBV27 to TRBJ1-2; D may be TRBD1 (6 bases). The CDR3 is made up of 13 amino acids. V lost 2 bases and J 7 bases, leaving 11 bases between the germline ends. Per germline, CDR1 MNHEY and CDR2 SMNVEV (reference sequence). The DNA for the CDR3 is TGTGCCAGCAGTTTAACAGGGCTCCCTGGCTACACCTTC. Translation: CASSLTGLPGYTF.

This sequence joins TRBV20-1 and TRBJ2-3; maybe TRBD1 (6 bases). Per germline, CDR1 DFQATT and CDR2 SNEGSKA (reference sequence). V lost 4 bases and J 4 bases, leaving 12 bases between the germline ends. The CDR3 covers 13 residues. The CDR3 DNA reads as TGCAGTGCTATCAGGGGAAGCGCAGATACGCAGTATTTT. Its translation: CSAIRGSADTQYF.

This chain uses TRBV28 with TRBJ1-4, with D perhaps matching TRBD1 (5 bases). CDR3 length equals 15 residues. Germline-derived CDR1 and CDR2 are MDHEN and SYDVKM. V was cut by 6 bases and J by 3 bases, with 14 bases left in between. CDR3 in DNA: TGTGCCAGCAGAAGGTACAGGCTTTCTAATGAAAAACTGTTTTTT. Residues: CASRRYRLSNEKLFF.

The chain is built from TRBV24-1 and TRBJ2-2; no firm D call. The CDR3 is 13 amino acids. V lost 2 bases, J lost 5 bases, and 5 bases lay in between. Looked up from germline, CDR1 is KGHDR and CDR2 is SFDVKD. In DNA, the CDR3 is TGTGCCACCAGTGATTCCACGACCGGGGAGCTGTTTTTT. This translates into CATSDSTTGELFF.

The V and J genes are TRBV23-1 and TRBJ2-4; no reliable D call. TRBV23-1 is an ORF for which the function is uncertain. V was shortened by 0 bases and J by 8 bases, with 17 bases between the two germline ends. The CDR3 is 16 residues long. The CDR3 DNA sequence: TGCGCCAGCAGTCAATCGGTTGCAGGCGAGCGATACATTCAGTACTTC. The encoded protein is CASSQSVAGERYIQYF.

The DNA for the CDR3 is TGCAGTGCGGGGACTAGCACAACCAGAGTCCACGAGCAGTACTTC. Protein product: CSAGTSTTRVHEQYF. The genes are TRBV20-1 and TRBJ2-7; TRBD2 aligns across 9 bases. J lost 5 bases, V lost 6 bases, and 14 bases had no gene match. This CDR3 comprises 15 residues. The V gene's germline CDR1 is DFQATT and CDR2 SNEGSKA (reference sequence).

This clonotype appeared once. The chain couples TRBV29-1 to TRBJ2-5; a weak D match, TRBD2 (5 bases). V was cut by 4 bases and J by 4 bases, with 16 bases left in between. This CDR3 contains 14 residues. Germline loops: CDR1 SQVTM, CDR2 ANQGSEA. The CDR3 DNA follows: TGCAGCGTTGGAAGGCGAGGGAGACGAGAGACCCAGTACTTC. Protein: CSVGRRGRRETQYF.